This T cell receptor beta chain appears in the sequencing data of a study of blood T cell repertoires in COVID-19. Study at large: Material from acute and convalescent COVID-19 was sourced from the United States, Italy and Spain. The cDNA or gDNA used as material had been derived from T cells, B-cell-depleted T cells, or PBMCs.

Authors' processing steps: It was from reference gene primer amplification that nucleated cell counts were estimated. Only in-frame clones appear in the TCRdb table, and some are missing; sequencing was by immunoSEQ multiplex PCR. D and trimming were read from the DNA, whereas the V and J calls and clone size are those reported in that table. The data contain 150,000 or so clones, around 81% of them singletons. This CDR3 comprises 15 residues. V lost 4 bases and J 4 bases, leaving 17 bases between the germline ends. Per germline, CDR1 SGHDT and CDR2 YYEEEE. This clone has only one observation. The J gene is TRBJ1-2, the V gene TRBV5-6; possible D gene TRBD1, 5 bases. The TCR originated in a man between 60 and 75 years old with active or convalescent COVID-19. Sequenced input: peripheral blood. The CDR3 is CASSRGDGWGYGYTF. The CDR3 DNA reads TGTGCCAGCAGCCGGGGGGACGGGTGGGGCTATGGCTACACCTTC.